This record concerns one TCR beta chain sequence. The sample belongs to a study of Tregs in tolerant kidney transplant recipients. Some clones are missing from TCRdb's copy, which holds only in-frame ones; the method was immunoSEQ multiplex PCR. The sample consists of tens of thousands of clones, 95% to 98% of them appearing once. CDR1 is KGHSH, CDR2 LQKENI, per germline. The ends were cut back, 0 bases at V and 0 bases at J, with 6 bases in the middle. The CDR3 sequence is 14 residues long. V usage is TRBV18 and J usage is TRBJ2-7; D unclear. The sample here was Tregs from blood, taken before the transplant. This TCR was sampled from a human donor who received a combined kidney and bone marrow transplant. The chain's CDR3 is CASSPPGSSYEQYF. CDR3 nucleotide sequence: TGTGCCAGCTCACCACCCGGGTCCTCCTACGAGCAGTACTTC.